This T cell receptor beta chain emerged from a study of CXCR3-negative and CXCR3-positive naive CD8 T cells. Germline CDR1 and CDR2: SNHLY and FYNNEI. CDR3 length: 14 residues. The study made its TRB cDNA libraries by 5' RACE, adding UMI labels. TCRdb re-analyzed the 5' RACE reads; it lists each CDR3 protein once, without DNA. This sample's table reports just under 45,000 distinct CDR3 sequences. Triplicates of roughly 300,000 cells were sorted from each CD8+ T cell subset. The sample taken for sequencing was memory CD8+ T cells from blood. This TCR came from a human donor in good health. Some clones in this sample may be carry-over from other donors' samples. The rearrangement uses TRBV2 and TRBJ2-7; TCRdb gives TRBD2 as the D gene, but with no DNA this cannot be confirmed. CDR3 loop: CASIGVSGGTEQYF.